A selection of T cell receptor beta chains follows, all from one sample in a study of CD8+ T cells in alopecia areata. Only in-frame clones appear in the TCRdb table, and some are missing; sequencing was by immunoSEQ multiplex PCR. The data hold about 120,000 clones, with about 50% observed a single time. This specimen consisted of CD4+ T cells sorted from blood, obtained at week 4, from a patient treated with tofacitinib. The receptor source for this set is a human donor with alopecia areata. Both conserved end residues are part of each CDR3. Fields, in order: J gene, clone size, D gene, V gene, CDR3 protein, CDR3 DNA. D genes are given only for firm matches. Clone size is stated in some rows and not others, as once, few, many or a class when expanded.

j_call: TRBJ1-2; clone_size: few; d_call: NA; v_call: TRBV5-6; cdr3_aa: CASSLTGQPVSGYTF; cdr3_nt: TGTGCCAGCAGCTTGACAGGACAACCTGTGAGTGGCTACACCTTC
j_call: TRBJ2-4; clone_size: NA; d_call: TRBD1; v_call: TRBV7-2; cdr3_aa: CASSTYRGMENIQYF; cdr3_nt: TGTGCCAGCAGCACCTACAGGGGAATGGAAAACATTCAGTACTTC
j_call: TRBJ2-5; clone_size: NA; d_call: NA; v_call: TRBV29-1; cdr3_aa: CSVEGAGGRLETQYF; cdr3_nt: TGCAGCGTTGAAGGCGCAGGAGGAAGGTTAGAGACCCAGTACTTC
j_call: TRBJ2-1; clone_size: NA; d_call: NA; v_call: TRBV30; cdr3_aa: CAWNPAGSYNEQFF; cdr3_nt: TGTGCCTGGAATCCAGCGGGCTCCTACAATGAGCAGTTCTTC
j_call: TRBJ2-5; clone_size: NA; d_call: TRBD2; v_call: TRBV6-5; cdr3_aa: CASSYSGRAGQETQYF; cdr3_nt: TGTGCCAGCAGTTACAGCGGGAGGGCCGGGCAAGAGACCCAGTACTTC
j_call: TRBJ1-2; clone_size: NA; d_call: TRBD1; v_call: TRBV6-5; cdr3_aa: CASRDSNYGYTF; cdr3_nt: TGTGCCAGCCGGGACAGCAACTATGGCTACACCTTC
j_call: TRBJ1-5; clone_size: once; d_call: TRBD1; v_call: TRBV7-9; cdr3_aa: CASSSPGQGASNQPQHF; cdr3_nt: TGTGCCAGCAGCTCCCCGGGACAGGGGGCAAGCAATCAGCCCCAGCATTTT
j_call: TRBJ2-7; clone_size: NA; d_call: TRBD2; v_call: TRBV6-5; cdr3_aa: CASSWGLAHSYEQYF; cdr3_nt: TGTGCCAGCAGTTGGGGACTAGCGCACTCCTACGAGCAGTACTTC
j_call: TRBJ1-1; clone_size: NA; d_call: NA; v_call: TRBV5-1; cdr3_aa: CASSFEGPPRTEAFF; cdr3_nt: TGCGCCAGCAGCTTTGAGGGCCCCCCGAGAACTGAAGCTTTCTTT
j_call: TRBJ1-1; clone_size: few; d_call: NA; v_call: TRBV10-2; cdr3_aa: CASSGTVNTEAFF; cdr3_nt: TGCGCCAGCAGTGGGACAGTGAACACTGAAGCTTTCTTT
j_call: TRBJ2-7; clone_size: NA; d_call: TRBD2; v_call: TRBV4-2; cdr3_aa: CASSQVGTSGSREQYF; cdr3_nt: TGTGCCAGCAGCCAAGTGGGGACTAGCGGGAGTCGCGAGCAGTACTTC
j_call: TRBJ2-3; clone_size: NA; d_call: TRBD2; v_call: TRBV7-3; cdr3_aa: CASSFTSGGSQYF; cdr3_nt: TGTGCCAGCAGCTTCACTAGCGGGGGCTCGCAGTATTTT
j_call: TRBJ1-6; clone_size: NA; d_call: NA; v_call: TRBV9; cdr3_aa: CASSVGGYNSPLHF; cdr3_nt: TGTGCCAGCAGCGTAGGAGGATATAATTCACCCCTCCACTTT
j_call: TRBJ2-7; clone_size: NA; d_call: NA; v_call: TRBV28; cdr3_aa: CASNLPGFDEQYF; cdr3_nt: TGTGCCAGCAACCTTCCGGGGTTCGACGAGCAGTACTTC
j_call: TRBJ2-4; clone_size: few; d_call: NA; v_call: TRBV7-9; cdr3_aa: CASSPAGRQKNIQYF; cdr3_nt: TGTGCCAGCAGCCCCGCGGGACGTCAGAAAAACATTCAGTACTTC
j_call: TRBJ2-1; clone_size: NA; d_call: TRBD2; v_call: TRBV29-1; cdr3_aa: CSVAQHPPGLAGGGSYNEQFF; cdr3_nt: TGCAGCGTCGCGCAACACCCCCCGGGACTAGCGGGGGGCGGCTCCTACAATGAGCAGTTCTTC
j_call: TRBJ1-3; clone_size: NA; d_call: NA; v_call: TRBV29-1; cdr3_aa: CSVERGTSGNTIYF; cdr3_nt: TGCAGCGTTGAAAGGGGGACCAGTGGGAACACCATATATTTT
j_call: TRBJ2-5; clone_size: NA; d_call: NA; v_call: TRBV5-1; cdr3_aa: CASSDWSTPYF; cdr3_nt: TGCGCCAGCAGCGATTGGAGTACCCCGTACTTC